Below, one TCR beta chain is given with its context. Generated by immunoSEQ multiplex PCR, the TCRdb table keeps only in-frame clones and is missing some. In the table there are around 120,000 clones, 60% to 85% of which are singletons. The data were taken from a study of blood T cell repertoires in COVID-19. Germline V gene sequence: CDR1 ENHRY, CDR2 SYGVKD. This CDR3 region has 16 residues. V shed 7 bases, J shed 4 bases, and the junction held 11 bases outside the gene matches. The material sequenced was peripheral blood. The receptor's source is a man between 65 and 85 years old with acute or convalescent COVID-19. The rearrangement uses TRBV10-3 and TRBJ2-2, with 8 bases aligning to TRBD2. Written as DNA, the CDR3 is TGTGCCATCACTAACGGGGGGGCACTTGGCACCGGGGAGCTGTTTTTT. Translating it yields CAITNGGALGTGELFF.